The present T cell receptor (beta chain) was sequenced within a study of naive and memory T cell subsets. Study conclusions and caveats: Between naive and memory subsets, TCR abundance power law exponents differed. Possibly reflecting memory cells re-expressing CD45RA, a few larger clonotypes occurred in naive repertoires, especially CD8. From naive to CM, EM and EMRA, diversity decreased and Gini increased.

Of note for this clonotype: The antigen is not known.

The beta constant-region primer was an equimolar mix of two oligonucleotides covering TRBC1 and TRBC2. Ligated cDNA was amplified by four rounds of PCR with nested alpha and beta constant-region primers and SP2. An oligonucleotide with the SP2 primer and a 12-nucleotide UMI was ligated to the cDNA 3' end. TCRdb re-called the UMI-ligation and nested PCR reads through MiXCR, storing one row per CDR3 protein. The table records more than 95,000 distinct CDR3 sequences, more than 12% of them present only once. CMV status came from CD4+ T cell IFNgamma after overnight CMV lysate stimulation of fresh PBMCs. With 6 bases removed from V and 5 bases from J, the gap between germline ends came to 8 bases. This CDR3 is built from 13 residues.

This TCR was sampled from a human donor in good health. The chain is built from TRBV12-3 or TRBV12-4 and TRBJ1-6, with a possible D match to TRBD1 (5 bases). Sequencing was carried out using naive CD8+ T cells from blood. The CDR3 coding sequence is TGTGCCAGCAGCGACAGAAATAATTCACCCCTCCACTTT. This sequence encodes CASSDRNNSPLHF.